The TCR beta chain under discussion was sequenced for a study of identical twins. Regarding the study as a whole: In beta out-of-frame sequences, the excess sharing between twins was weaker.

MiXCR, applied by TCRdb to the 5' RACE reads, yields one record per CDR3 protein. The data hold 550,000 to 700,000 distinct CDR3 sequences, with approximately 21% observed a single time. This clonotype has just a few counts. What it binds is not known. From germline, CDR1 is LGHDT and CDR2 YNNKEL (reference sequence). Between the trimmed V and J ends, which lost 1 base and 11 bases, there was a span of 9 bases. The CDR3 runs 12 residues. These data are also associated with another study on T cells expressing NK-cell markers. From that study: Cells sorted as CD3+CD56+NKG2C+, CD3+CD56+NKG2C- and CD3+CD56-NKG2C+ T cells supplied the TCR beta repertoires.

V usage is TRBV3-1 and J usage is TRBJ2-1; no clear D. The TCR was taken from a woman younger than 30 in good health. The specimen sequenced was PBMCs. CDR3 nucleotides: TGTGCCAGCAGCCAAGGCGGTCCAAAGCAGTTCTTC. Translation gives CASSQGGPKQFF.